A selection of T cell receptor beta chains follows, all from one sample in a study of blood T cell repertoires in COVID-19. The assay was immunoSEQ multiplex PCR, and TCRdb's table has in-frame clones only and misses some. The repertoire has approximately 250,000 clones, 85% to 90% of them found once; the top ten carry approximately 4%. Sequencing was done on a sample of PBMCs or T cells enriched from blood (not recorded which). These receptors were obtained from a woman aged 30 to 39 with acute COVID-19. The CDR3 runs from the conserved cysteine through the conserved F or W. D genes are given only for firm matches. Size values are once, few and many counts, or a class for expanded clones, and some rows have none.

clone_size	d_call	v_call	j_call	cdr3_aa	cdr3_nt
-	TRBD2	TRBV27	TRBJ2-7	CASSLGSGRRYEQYF	TGTGCCAGCAGTTTAGGTAGCGGGAGAAGATACGAGCAGTACTTC
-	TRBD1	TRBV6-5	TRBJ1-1	CASSPRTGLNTEAFF	TGTGCCAGCAGTCCCCGGACAGGGTTGAACACTGAAGCTTTCTTT
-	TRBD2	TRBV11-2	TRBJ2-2	CASSLPRTSGNPGELFF	TGTGCCAGCAGTTTACCCCGGACTAGCGGGAACCCCGGGGAGCTGTTTTTT
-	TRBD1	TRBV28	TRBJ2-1	CASRGTGGHNEQFF	TGTGCCAGCAGAGGGACAGGGGGTCACAATGAGCAGTTCTTC
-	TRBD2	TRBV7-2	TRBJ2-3	CASSTRLAGGLTDTQYF	TGTGCCAGCAGCACACGACTAGCGGGAGGACTCACAGATACGCAGTATTTT
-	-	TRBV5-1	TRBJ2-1	CASSFGPGESEQFF	TGCGCCAGCAGCTTCGGTCCCGGAGAGTCTGAGCAGTTCTTC
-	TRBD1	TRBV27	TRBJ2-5	CASSLWGQNEETQYF	TGTGCCAGCAGTTTATGGGGACAGAATGAAGAGACCCAGTACTTC
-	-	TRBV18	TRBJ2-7	CASSPRDLSSYEQYF	TGTGCCAGCTCTCCCCGGGACTTGAGCTCCTACGAGCAGTACTTC
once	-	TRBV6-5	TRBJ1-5	CATERLWDNQPQHF	TGTGCCACCGAGCGGCTATGGGACAATCAGCCCCAGCATTTT
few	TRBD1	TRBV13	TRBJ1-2	CASSLRTGRWTF	TGTGCCAGCAGCCTCCGGACAGGGAGGTGGACCTTC
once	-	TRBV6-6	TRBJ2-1	CASSYTGVSQEQFF	TGTGCCAGCAGTTACACGGGAGTGAGTCAGGAGCAGTTCTTC
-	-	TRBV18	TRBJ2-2	CASSPRLLANTGELFF	TGTGCCAGCTCACCACGCCTACTAGCGAACACCGGGGAGCTGTTTTTT
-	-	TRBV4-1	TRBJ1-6	CASSQDPPTESSNSPLHF	TGCGCCAGCAGCCAAGATCCCCCGACAGAAAGCTCAAATTCACCCCTCCACTTT
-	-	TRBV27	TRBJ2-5	CASSKGVVETQYF	TGTGCCAGCAGTAAGGGGGTGGTAGAGACCCAGTACTTC